This TCR beta chain was documented in a study of beta chain features in type 1 diabetes. This clone was detected many times. Expressed TCRB transcripts were sequenced, since all the RNA that had been isolated was reverse transcribed. TCRdb keeps only in-frame clones here, not all; method: immunoSEQ multiplex PCR. The top ten hold about 0.6% of the sample, which has 130,000 or so clones, roughly 10% seen once. The germline V gene encodes CDR1 SQVTM and CDR2 ANQGSEA. The CDR3 has 13 residues. V dropped 5 bases and J dropped 6 bases, with 14 bases sitting between them. This rearrangement joins TRBV29-1 to TRBJ2-4; D is ambiguous. Sequenced input: central memory CD4+ T cells from blood. This TCR came from a middle-aged woman in good health. The CDR3 sequence: CSVSWQDRNIQYF. The CDR3 nucleotides read TGCAGCGTTTCGTGGCAGGATCGAAACATTCAGTACTTC.